The clone carrying this TCR beta chain was seen only a few times. This specimen comes from a study of blood T cell repertoires in COVID-19. Turning to the study itself: Donors in the United States, Italy and Spain gave samples during acute or convalescent COVID-19. T cells, B-cell-depleted T cells, or PBMCs provided the cDNA or gDNA that served as material.

V lost 5 bases to trimming and J lost 1 base; unmatched junction nucleotides: 9. The CDR3 consists of 16 residues. Looked up from germline, CDR1 is SGHAT and CDR2 is FQNNGV. How the authors handled the data: Quantification of nucleated cells was approximated via reference gene primer amplification. Using immunoSEQ multiplex PCR, the repertoire was profiled, and TCRdb retains in-frame clones only, with some absent. D and trimming come from the DNA, and the V and J calls and clone size come from that table. The table includes 100,000 to 150,000 clones, approximately 74% detected once. The sample comprised peripheral blood. The chain carries TRBV11-2 and TRBJ2-3; the match to TRBD1 covers 7 bases. The receptor's source is a woman in her 70s with acute or convalescent COVID-19. CDR3 sequence (DNA): TGTGCCAGCAGCCTTACAGGGGCCCTTGGCACAGATACGCAGTATTTT. Its translation is CASSLTGALGTDTQYF.